Listed below are T cell receptor beta chains from one sample, sequenced in a study of T cells in Graves' hyperthyroidism and ophthalmopathy. A single record per CDR3 protein comes from TCRdb applying MiXCR to the multiplex PCR reads. Here the sample spans about 380,000 distinct CDR3 sequences, roughly 20% being singletons. Specimen: blood. The receptors were gathered from a man younger than 35 with Graves' ophthalmopathy. The CDR3 runs from the conserved cysteine through the conserved F or W. D genes are given only for firm matches. Not all rows give a size; the values are once, few, many and, for expanded clones, a class.

j_gene: TRBJ2-1; v_gene: TRBV20-1; d_gene: .; abundance: many; CDR3aa: CSARDQTGYEQFF; CDR3nt: TGCAGTGCTAGAGATCAAACAGGGTATGAGCAGTTCTTC
j_gene: TRBJ2-1; v_gene: TRBV6-6; d_gene: TRBD2; abundance: few; CDR3aa: CASSYQRGGHEQFF; CDR3nt: TGTGCCAGCAGTTACCAGCGGGGGGGCCATGAGCAGTTCTTC
j_gene: TRBJ2-3; v_gene: TRBV11-2; d_gene: TRBD1; abundance: many; CDR3aa: CASSLKTGASTDTQYF; CDR3nt: TGTGCCAGCAGCTTAAAAACAGGGGCTAGCACAGATACGCAGTATTTT
j_gene: TRBJ2-3; v_gene: TRBV7-2; d_gene: TRBD2; abundance: many; CDR3aa: CASSKGSAGVRTDTQYF; CDR3nt: TGTGCCAGCAGCAAGGGGTCGGCGGGGGTGAGGACAGATACGCAGTATTTT
j_gene: TRBJ1-2; v_gene: TRBV27; d_gene: .; abundance: many; CDR3aa: CASSLKSRGMYGYTF; CDR3nt: TGTGCCAGCAGTTTAAAAAGCCGGGGCATGTATGGCTACACCTTC
j_gene: TRBJ1-4; v_gene: TRBV9; d_gene: .; abundance: many; CDR3aa: CASSDGTGKKLFF; CDR3nt: TGTGCCAGCAGCGACGGAACAGGAAAAAAACTGTTTTTT
j_gene: TRBJ2-6; v_gene: TRBV12-3/TRBV12-4; d_gene: .; abundance: many; CDR3aa: CAAKEGSGANVLTF; CDR3nt: TGTGCTGCAAAGGAGGGCTCGGGGGCCAACGTCCTGACTTTC
j_gene: TRBJ2-6; v_gene: TRBV18; d_gene: .; abundance: few; CDR3aa: CASSPGAVSGANVLTF; CDR3nt: TGTGCCAGCTCACCTGGCGCGGTCTCTGGGGCCAACGTCCTGACTTTC
j_gene: TRBJ2-1; v_gene: TRBV27; d_gene: TRBD1; abundance: .; CDR3aa: CASSLGTGYYNEQFF; CDR3nt: TGTGCCAGCAGTCTCGGGACAGGGTATTACAATGAGCAGTTCTTC
j_gene: TRBJ2-7; v_gene: TRBV9; d_gene: TRBD2; abundance: few; CDR3aa: CASSAGPGGTYEQYF; CDR3nt: TGTGCCAGCAGCGCCGGGCCGGGGGGTACCTACGAGCAGTACTTC
j_gene: TRBJ1-5; v_gene: TRBV6-1; d_gene: .; abundance: many; CDR3aa: CASSEGAQPQHF; CDR3nt: TGTGCCAGCAGTGAAGGGGCTCAGCCCCAGCATTTT
j_gene: TRBJ1-1; v_gene: TRBV6-1; d_gene: TRBD1; abundance: many; CDR3aa: CASSTSGGAFF; CDR3nt: TGTGCCAGCAGTACCTCAGGGGGGGCTTTCTTT
j_gene: TRBJ2-2; v_gene: TRBV5-1; d_gene: .; abundance: few; CDR3aa: CASSLARYFFAGELFF; CDR3nt: TGCGCCAGCAGCTTGGCCCGCTACTTTTTCGCCGGGGAGCTGTTTTTT
j_gene: TRBJ1-2; v_gene: TRBV5-1; d_gene: TRBD1; abundance: many; CDR3aa: CASRTGATNYGYTF; CDR3nt: TGCGCCAGCAGAACAGGGGCGACGAACTATGGCTACACCTTC
j_gene: TRBJ1-4; v_gene: TRBV12-3/TRBV12-4; d_gene: .; abundance: many; CDR3aa: CASSPRTVGNEKLFF; CDR3nt: TGTGCCAGCAGTCCCCGGACAGTGGGTAATGAAAAACTGTTTTTT
j_gene: TRBJ2-1; v_gene: TRBV11-2; d_gene: .; abundance: many; CDR3aa: CASSLDLGVGNEQFF; CDR3nt: TGTGCCAGCAGCTTAGATTTAGGGGTGGGAAATGAGCAGTTCTTC
j_gene: TRBJ2-7; v_gene: TRBV11-2; d_gene: TRBD1; abundance: few; CDR3aa: CASSLGQVVSEQYF; CDR3nt: TGTGCCAGCAGCCTGGGACAGGTCGTCTCCGAGCAGTACTTC
j_gene: TRBJ1-1; v_gene: TRBV7-9; d_gene: .; abundance: .; CDR3aa: CASSPKTVAEAFF; CDR3nt: TGTGCCAGCAGCCCCAAGACGGTGGCTGAAGCTTTCTTT
j_gene: TRBJ1-1; v_gene: TRBV29-1; d_gene: TRBD1; abundance: few; CDR3aa: CSPGQGAITEAFF; CDR3nt: TGCAGCCCAGGACAGGGGGCGATTACTGAAGCTTTCTTT
j_gene: TRBJ2-3; v_gene: TRBV27; d_gene: .; abundance: .; CDR3aa: CASSWRVTDTQYF; CDR3nt: TGTGCCAGCAGTTGGAGGGTTACAGATACGCAGTATTTT
j_gene: TRBJ2-5; v_gene: TRBV10-1; d_gene: TRBD2; abundance: .; CDR3aa: CASSESEGRVETQYF; CDR3nt: TGCGCCAGCAGTGAGTCTGAAGGGAGGGTCGAGACCCAGTACTTC
j_gene: TRBJ1-4; v_gene: TRBV12-3/TRBV12-4; d_gene: .; abundance: .; CDR3aa: CASSLRFTPVATNEKLFF; CDR3nt: TGTGCCAGCAGTTTAAGATTCACACCAGTTGCAACTAATGAAAAACTGTTTTTT
j_gene: TRBJ2-1; v_gene: TRBV20-1; d_gene: TRBD1; abundance: few; CDR3aa: CSARDWTGLDNEQFF; CDR3nt: TGCAGTGCTAGGGACTGGACAGGCTTGGACAATGAGCAGTTCTTC
j_gene: TRBJ1-5; v_gene: TRBV4-1; d_gene: .; abundance: few; CDR3aa: CASGTTGTKNQPQHF; CDR3nt: TGCGCCAGCGGAACCACAGGGACCAAGAATCAGCCCCAGCATTTT
j_gene: TRBJ2-5; v_gene: TRBV18; d_gene: .; abundance: many; CDR3aa: CASSPARETQYF; CDR3nt: TGTGCCAGCTCACCCGCACGAGAGACCCAGTACTTC
j_gene: TRBJ1-2; v_gene: TRBV11-2; d_gene: .; abundance: many; CDR3aa: CASSPLGRRDGYTF; CDR3nt: TGTGCCAGCAGCCCACTGGGTCGGAGAGATGGCTACACCTTC
j_gene: TRBJ1-1; v_gene: TRBV13; d_gene: .; abundance: many; CDR3aa: CASTILGRNTEAFF; CDR3nt: TGTGCCAGCACCATCCTGGGGAGGAACACTGAAGCTTTCTTT
j_gene: TRBJ1-1; v_gene: TRBV3-1; d_gene: TRBD1; abundance: many; CDR3aa: CASSLRDSGTEAFF; CDR3nt: TGTGCCAGCAGCCTAAGGGACAGTGGGACTGAAGCTTTCTTT
j_gene: TRBJ1-3; v_gene: TRBV20-1; d_gene: .; abundance: many; CDR3aa: CSARGVGQAKTSGNTIYF; CDR3nt: TGCAGTGCTAGAGGTGTGGGCCAGGCTAAAACTTCTGGAAACACCATATATTTT
j_gene: TRBJ2-3; v_gene: TRBV6-5; d_gene: .; abundance: .; CDR3aa: CASSYSLAGGPNTDAQYF; CDR3nt: TGTGCCAGCAGTTACTCTCTAGCTGGGGGCCCGAACACAGATGCGCAGTATTTT
j_gene: TRBJ2-1; v_gene: TRBV3-1; d_gene: .; abundance: .; CDR3aa: CASSPGAGDNEQFF; CDR3nt: TGTGCCAGCAGTCCAGGGGCGGGGGACAATGAGCAGTTCTTC
j_gene: TRBJ1-3; v_gene: TRBV2; d_gene: TRBD1; abundance: few; CDR3aa: CASKRDRATGNTIYF; CDR3nt: TGTGCCAGCAAAAGGGACAGGGCCACTGGAAACACCATATATTTT
j_gene: TRBJ2-1; v_gene: TRBV7-8; d_gene: TRBD2; abundance: .; CDR3aa: CASSWGEGSSYNEQFF; CDR3nt: TGTGCCAGCAGCTGGGGGGAGGGGAGCTCCTACAATGAGCAGTTCTTC
j_gene: TRBJ2-1; v_gene: TRBV20-1; d_gene: TRBD2; abundance: many; CDR3aa: CSASSRGGRGYNEQFF; CDR3nt: TGCAGTGCTAGCTCGCGGGGGGGCCGTGGGTACAATGAGCAGTTCTTC
j_gene: TRBJ1-2; v_gene: TRBV28; d_gene: .; abundance: many; CDR3aa: CASSPAGTNYGYTF; CDR3nt: TGTGCCAGCAGTCCAGCCGGGACCAACTATGGCTACACCTTC
j_gene: TRBJ2-2; v_gene: TRBV24-1; d_gene: TRBD1; abundance: .; CDR3aa: CATRQGAGGELFF; CDR3nt: TGTGCCACCAGGCAGGGGGCCGGCGGGGAGCTGTTTTTT